What follows is one T cell receptor beta chain and its context. Its recognized antigen is unknown. No much larger clonotype is one base removed from it; base qualities were not supplied. The immunoSEQ Assay was used to sequence TCRbeta CDR3 regions. After extraction, genomic DNA underwent amplification by bias-controlled multiplex PCR, followed by high-throughput sequencing. The source study handled its data this way. To quantify the absolute abundance of every unique TCRbeta CDR3 region, sequences were collapsed and filtered. T cell fraction was estimated by normalization of TCRbeta template counts to usable DNA, with usable DNA being measured through amplification of reference genes present in all nucleated cells. Repertoire TCRs were annotated as SARS-CoV-2-specific when V gene, CDR3 amino acid sequence and J gene were exactly matched to a known reactive TCR set. The reference SARS-CoV-2 TCR set came from MIRA and was filtered for enrichment in COVID-19-positive ImmuneCODE repertoires, removing public or cross-reactive TCRs. Using the MIRA antigens, annotated TCRs were further analysed by specific ORF or by position within an ORF. Depth was the summed frequency of annotated unique rearrangements, while breadth was defined as annotated unique rearrangements over total unique productive rearrangements. TCR breadth was compared between groups using two-sided Wilcoxon rank-sum tests. TCRdb carries this immuneACCESS record with in-frame sequences only. Its versions omit some clonotypes, under half of them owing to an unresolved V gene in the studies checked, with the rest unexplained. Clone size and V and J calls were adopted from that table, with D and trimming inferred from the DNA. The sample data list 350,000 to 500,000 clones, and roughly 90% of these were observed just once. Less than 4.5% of the sample belongs to the ten largest clones.

The data originate from a study of Ad26.COV2.S vaccination and SARS-CoV-2 variants (dated by TCRdb to 2020 to 2023). For context, the study as a whole: Donors in the vaccine arm were drawn from COV1001, a phase I-IIa trial of Ad26.COV2.S in healthy adults that was multicentre, randomized, double-blind and placebo-controlled. Investigators remained blinded to trial group allocation during experiments and outcome assessment. Sequencing of the TCRbeta repertoire served to evaluate the specificity and breadth of SARS-CoV-2-reactive T cell receptors following Ad26.COV2.S vaccination. Trial participants were randomized into five groups of five, in which low-dose or high-dose Ad26.COV2.S was given once or twice, or placebo was given on both occasions. A total of about 30 samples were included in the TCR-sequenced set, comprising approximately 20 Ad26.COV2.S vaccine recipients, 5 placebo recipients and 8 SARS-CoV-2 convalescent individuals. Ad26.COV2.S was administered intramuscularly at 5 x 10^10 or 1 x 10^11 viral particles, either as a single shot or as two shots given 56 days apart. What the authors observed across the whole study: After vaccination, substantial breadth of spike-specific CD8+ and CD4+ T cell responses was reported. The study lacked the statistical power to compare responses across vaccine doses or regimens. The authors noted that total T cell responses may have been underestimated by the TCR breadth and depth analyses. Higher spike-specific TCR breadth was observed in Ad26.COV2.S recipients than in placebo recipients (P = 0.0014). Comparable non-spike TCR breadth was observed between vaccine and placebo recipients, consistent with only spike being contained in the vaccine.

The sample's treatment or condition label, in plain terms: about 20 received Ad26.COV2.S at low or high dose, single or two shots; 5 received placebo; per-sample allocation not given. For vaccine and placebo recipients, the sequenced repertoires came from samples collected on day 63 after the first injection. Cohort 1b enrolled about two dozen adults aged 18-55 years at a single site in Boston, USA, between 29 July and 7 August 2020. Ad26.COV2.S was a replication-incompetent adenovirus type 26 vector expressing a prefusion-stabilized SARS-CoV-2 spike protein from the original Wuhan strain. Its CDR3 holds 16 amino acids, cysteine through phenylalanine. Only the CDR3 region is kept as DNA, spanning 48 bases read in frame from base 1. The V end loses 6 bases and the J end loses 3 bases, and a stretch of 18 bases separates them. CDR1 is given as MDHEN and CDR2 as SYDVKM, both from the germline V gene.

This sequence originates from a person aged 18 to 65 who received the Ad26.COV2.S COVID-19 vaccine or a placebo. Sample: peripheral blood, taken in a trial of Ad26.COV2.S vaccine versus placebo. Recombination linked TRBV28 to TRBJ1-5, with no confidently assigned D gene. The CDR3 protein: CASSTPLTGSNQPQHF. The sequenced DNA: TGTGCCAGCAGCACACCCTTAACGGGTTCCAATCAGCCCCAGCATTTT.